This T cell receptor beta chain was sequenced during a study of spatial heterogeneity in lung cancer (dated by TCRdb to the late 2010s). Background for the entire study: Beta-chain transcripts were consistently detected in greater numbers than alpha-chain transcripts, which likely reflected higher beta-chain transcript abundance. In the raw uncorrected reads, each unique combination of TCR and UMI appeared more than ten times on average. The study quantitatively compared TCR alpha and beta repertoires across multiple tumor regions, matched nontumor lung and blood in non-small cell lung cancer. TCR repertoire features were related to nonsynonymous mutation counts determined by whole-exome sequencing of tumor tissue. Both alpha and beta chains were TCR-sequenced in approximately 200 tumor regions, under 85 matched nontumor lung samples and some 56 PBMC samples obtained at surgery. The paper as a whole reports these results and caveats: Confirming at a functional level the hypothesis that regional TCRs recognize regional mutations was considered to require additional single-cell paired TCR alpha and beta sequencing.

This clonotype was found many times. Its recognized antigen is unknown. No base qualities exist here, and no much larger clone lies one base off it. Interpreted using the paper, the time point label stands for: sample taken at primary tumor resection. Samples were obtained from 72 patients with early-stage, untreated non-small cell lung cancer from the lung TRACERx cohort. Without any cell sorting, TCR sequencing was performed on whole RNA extracted either from tumor and nontumor lung tissue or from cryopreserved PBMC samples. Patients were selected for TCR sequencing only if sufficient RNA was available from at least two tumor regions. A lung pathologist reviewed the tumor and adjacent nontumor lung specimens before the specimens were selected. Library prep was done by 5' RACE. The listed sequencing device is NextSeq 500. In the TCR library protocol, a unique molecular identifier was attached to each TCR cDNA molecule so that PCR and sequencing errors could be corrected. As for how the authors treated the data: TCR identification, UMI-based error correction and CDR3 extraction were all carried out with Decombinator tools. Expanded TCRs were defined as those above a frequency of 2 per 1,000, corresponding to the top 1% of the tumor frequency distribution. Each repertoire was subsampled 100 times to 5,000 TCRs, after which Renyi diversity was computed with the R vegan package. CDR3 similarity networks were built from amino acid triplet string-kernel similarity, with CDR3s being connected when pairwise similarity was above 0.82. TCRdb's own reprocessing of the public reads used fastp at Q25 and MiXCR and kept productive beta chains. Entries are consolidated by CDR3 protein sequence, retaining the most common genes and DNA. It is TCRdb's table, rather than the study itself, that gives the V and J calls and clone size. The sample table contains 2,000 to 3,000 distinct CDR3 sequences; only one count was recorded for around 13% of them. The ten largest clones take up about 20% of the sample.

Taken from cysteine to phenylalanine, the CDR3 has 14 residues. The kept DNA is CDR3 alone, 42 bases in frame from the first base. From a lookup of the germline V gene (reference sequence), CDR1 and CDR2 are DFQATT and SNEGSKA. The germline ends are 22 bases apart after V is trimmed by 6 bases and J by 7 bases. Sequenced material: normal lung tissue next to the tumor, taken at surgery. The chain joins TRBV20-1 to TRBJ2-7; confidence is insufficient to name the D gene. The sequence was obtained from a female donor with early-stage non-small cell lung cancer. The DNA is as follows: TGCAGTGCGTGGGCCTCTTACCTACCTTGGGAGCAGTACTTC. It translates as CSAWASYLPWEQYF.